Shown below are 25 T cell receptor beta chains from a single sample sequenced in a study of blood T cell repertoires in COVID-19. Generated by immunoSEQ multiplex PCR, the TCRdb table keeps only in-frame clones and is missing some. Seen here are 300,000 to 350,000 clones, roughly 89% observed once, and the top ten hold 3% to 4.5%. The source material was peripheral blood. The receptors derive from a woman between 55 and 75 years old with COVID-19, enrolled during active disease.

Points on this clone: At one end the junction does not follow the germline gene, possibly because of a read error. V usage is TRBV5-8 and J usage is TRBJ1-2; D is possibly TRBD1 (5 bases). From germline, CDR1 is SGHTS and CDR2 YDEGEE. The CDR3 runs to 12 residues. The DNA of the CDR3 is TGTGCCAGCAGCCCAGGGCGGCAGCGACCTCGTTTC. Protein: CASSPGRQRPRF.

CDR3 in amino acids: CASSVPTDGENTGELFF. Here the CDR3 DNA reads TGTGCCAGCAGTGTCCCTACGGATGGAGAGAACACCGGGGAGCTGTTTTTT. This chain connects TRBV2 to TRBJ2-2, with no clear D. Germline V gene lookup returns CDR1 SNHLY and CDR2 FYNNEI. The CDR3 consists of 17 residues. V was trimmed by 4 bases and J by 1 base, leaving 16 bases between them.

The chain is built from TRBV6-5 and TRBJ1-3; 7 bases align to TRBD1. Germline values: CDR1 MNHEY, CDR2 SVGAGI. Trimming cost V 3 bases and J 3 bases; bases outside gene matches: 5. The CDR3 has 15 amino acids. The CDR3 nucleotides are TGTGCCAGCAGTTATCGCTACAGGGGTGGAAACACCATATATTTT. This codes for CASSYRYRGGNTIYF.

The chain is built from TRBV30 and TRBJ1-2; weak D call: TRBD1 (6 bases). Germline V gene data show CDR1 as GTSNPN and CDR2 as SVGIG (reference sequence). V lost 3 bases and J lost 4, with 15 bases in between. The length of the CDR3 is 14 residues. The CDR3 is CAWRFRGGGYGYTF. DNA of the CDR3: TGTGCCTGGAGATTCCGAGGGGGGGGCTATGGCTACACCTTC.

The V call is TRBV7-8, the J call TRBJ1-5; D not certain. From germline, CDR1 is SGHVS and CDR2 FQNEAQ. The CDR3 runs to 12 residues. V dropped 5 bases and J dropped 5 bases, with 7 bases sitting between them. The CDR3 nucleotides are TGTGCCAGCAGCCTCGACTATCAGCCCCAGCATTTT. Amino acid sequence: CASSLDYQPQHF.

Written as DNA, the CDR3 is TGTGCCAGCAGCTCATGGACAAACACTGAAGCTTTCTTT. Encoded protein: CASSSWTNTEAFF. The chain couples TRBV11-3 to TRBJ1-1; possibly TRBD1 for D (5 bases). Trimming removed 4 bases at V and 2 bases at J, with 8 bases between. Germline CDR1 reads SGHNT; CDR2 reads YENEEA. CDR3 size: 13 residues.

V is TRBV5-1 and J is TRBJ1-4, with 8 bases identical to TRBD1. The length of the CDR3 is 13 residues. The germline V gene encodes CDR1 SGHRS and CDR2 YFSETQ. Trimming removed 5 bases from V and 8 bases from J; junction bases left unmatched: 5. The CDR3 protein is CASRRGQGEKLFF. The CDR3 nucleotides are TGCGCCAGCAGACGAGGACAGGGAGAAAAACTGTTTTTT.

On this clone itself: Other nucleotide sequences from this sample produce the same CDR3. This chain joins TRBV5-1 and TRBJ1-3; D possibly corresponds to TRBD1 (5 bases). In germline, CDR1 is SGHRS, CDR2 YFSETQ. The CDR3 is made up of 15 amino acids. Trimming cost V 0 bases and J 0 bases, with 7 bases left between them. CDR3 DNA: TGCGCCAGCAGCTTGGTAGGGGACTCTGGAAACACCATATATTTT. Residues: CASSLVGDSGNTIYF.

The CDR3 here is CASMKPWGLSDTQYF. CDR3 nucleotide sequence: TGCGCCAGCATGAAACCCTGGGGCCTGTCCGATACGCAGTATTTT. This chain joins TRBV5-1 and TRBJ2-3, with D perhaps TRBD1 (5 bases). Germline lookup yields CDR1 SGHRS and CDR2 YFSETQ. The V and J ends lost 6 bases and 6 bases respectively, with 20 bases between them. The CDR3 length is 15 residues.

In this sample, this clone turned up once. The V gene is TRBV2, the J gene TRBJ2-2; D perhaps matches TRBD1 (5 bases). Germline V CDR1 and CDR2: SNHLY, FYNNEI. V lost 6 bases and J 4 bases, leaving 9 bases between the germline ends. The CDR3 length is 13 residues. CDR3 loop: CASSLRVTGELFF. CDR3 bases: TGTGCCAGCAGCCTCAGGGTCACCGGGGAGCTGTTTTTT.

The V call is TRBV9, the J call TRBJ2-3; TRBD2 matches at 15 bases. The CDR3 contains 15 residues. V was clipped by 6 bases and J by 3 bases; unmatched bases: 2. Germline CDR1 and CDR2: SGDLS and YYNGEE. As DNA, the CDR3 is TGTGCCAGCAAAGGGACTAGCGGGAGGACAGATACGCAGTATTTT. Amino acids: CASKGTSGRTDTQYF.

The gene calls are TRBV12-3 or TRBV12-4 and TRBJ2-3; D is ambiguous. This CDR3 has 12 residues. Trimming cost V 3 bases and J 8 bases, with 9 bases left between them. CDR3 sequence: CASSFPQLTQYF. DNA of the CDR3: TGTGCCAGCAGTTTTCCCCAACTTACGCAGTATTTT.

The chain carries TRBV10-3 and TRBJ2-5; 9 nucleotides align to TRBD1. Per the germline V gene, CDR1 is ENHRY and CDR2 is SYGVKD. V dropped 5 bases and J dropped 5; count of bases not matched to a gene: 6. The CDR3 is 14 residues long. CDR3 sequence: CAISMGQGRETQYF. The CDR3 DNA follows: TGTGCCATCAGTATGGGACAGGGAAGGGAGACCCAGTACTTC.

The chain couples TRBV4-2 to TRBJ2-5, with D tentatively TRBD2 (7 bases). This CDR3 spans 15 amino acids. V gave up 0 bases and J gave up 5 bases, with 13 bases separating them. Germline V lookup: CDR1 LGHNA, CDR2 YNFKEQ. Here the CDR3 reads CASSQDGGGLETQYF. Written as DNA, the CDR3 is TGTGCCAGCAGCCAAGATGGGGGGGGCCTCGAGACCCAGTACTTC.

This clone has a single count. V usage is TRBV14 and J usage is TRBJ1-3, with D perhaps TRBD1 (5 bases). Germline CDR1 and CDR2: SGHDN and FVKESK. The CDR3 sequence is 14 residues long. V dropped 8 bases and J dropped 4 bases, with 15 bases sitting between them. CDR3 nucleotide sequence: TGTGCCAGCCGCCTGGGGGGTGGCGGAAACACCATATATTTT. This translates into CASRLGGGGNTIYF.

This chain links TRBV18 with TRBJ1-2; 12 bases align to TRBD1. This CDR3 has 13 residues. Germline V gene lookup returns CDR1 KGHSH and CDR2 LQKENI. With V trimmed by 4 bases and J by 7 bases, 1 base remained unmatched. The DNA for the CDR3 is TGTGCCAGCTCACTGGGACAGGGGGCTGGCTACACCTTC. This translates into CASSLGQGAGYTF.

Concerning this clone: Other DNA sequences in this specimen translate into the identical CDR3. Here the CDR3 DNA reads TGCGCCAGCAGCTTGGGACAGGGAGGAGAAAAACTGTTTTTT. Translated, it gives CASSLGQGGEKLFF. The chain uses TRBV5-1 and TRBJ1-4; 7 positions match TRBD1. The CDR3 has 14 amino acids. With 0 bases clipped from V and 8 bases from J, the junction kept 4 bases outside the gene matches. Germline CDR1 is SGHRS and CDR2 is YFSETQ. Full variable domain (outside the CDR3, taken from reference TRBV5-1 and TRBJ1-4): KAGVTQTPRYLIKTRGQQVTLSCSPISGHRSVSWYQQTPGQGLQFLFEYFSETQRNKGNFPGRFSGRQFSNSRSEMNVSTLELGDSALYLCASSLGQGGEKLFFGSGTQLSVL.

This clone was seen once. The chain carries TRBV28 and TRBJ2-2; D possibly corresponds to TRBD2 (7 bases). CDR1 and CDR2 from the germline V gene are MDHEN and SYDVKM. The CDR3 sequence is 15 residues long. Trimming left V 7 bases short and J 5 bases short, with 17 bases between. For the CDR3, the DNA is TGTGCCAGCAACATAGGCGGGGGCGGTACCGGGGAGCTGTTTTTT. Residues: CASNIGGGGTGELFF.

The CDR3 DNA reads as TGTGCCAGCAGCCGGAGGACGAACACCGGGGAGCTGTTTTTT. The encoded protein is CASSRRTNTGELFF. The V and J genes are TRBV3-1 (or the pseudogene TRBV3-2) and TRBJ2-2; perhaps TRBD2 as D (5 bases). V was shortened by 4 bases and J by 0 bases, with 6 bases between the two germline ends. The CDR3 runs to 14 residues. CDR1 and CDR2 from the germline V gene are LGHDT and YNNKEL (reference sequence).

This chain links TRBV6-5 with TRBJ1-2, with 9 bases aligning to TRBD1. V lost 4 bases to trimming and J lost 4 bases; unmatched junction nucleotides: 4. The CDR3 runs to 14 residues. Looked up from germline, CDR1 is MNHEY and CDR2 is SVGAGI. The DNA for the CDR3 is TGTGCCAGCAGTTTCGACAGGGGGGCCTATGGCTACACCTTC. This gives the protein CASSFDRGAYGYTF.

The chain combines TRBV12-3 or TRBV12-4 with TRBJ2-1; D may be TRBD2 (5 bases). Trimming shortened V by 4 bases and J by 4 bases, and 8 bases separated the two germline ends. The CDR3 length is 13 residues. The CDR3 here is CASSSGEYNEQFF. The CDR3 DNA follows: TGTGCCAGCAGTTCCGGGGAATACAATGAGCAGTTCTTC.

The chain joins TRBV7-9 to TRBJ2-4; weak D call: TRBD1 (5 bases). This CDR3 has 16 residues. In germline, CDR1 is SEHNR, CDR2 FQNEAQ (reference sequence). Trimming shortened V by 5 bases and J by 0 bases, and 14 bases separated the two germline ends. In DNA form, the CDR3 reads TGTGCCAGCAGCCCCCAAGGGGCATTAGCCAAAAACATTCAGTACTTC. It specifies CASSPQGALAKNIQYF.

V is TRBV25-1 and J is TRBJ2-5, with D unresolved. The CDR3 runs 14 residues. V was clipped by 1 base and J by 5 bases, with 11 bases between them. Germline V gives CDR1 MGHDK, CDR2 SYGVNS. In nucleotides, the CDR3 is TGTGCCAGCAGTGAATCTGGGTCCAGGGAGACCCAGTACTTC. It codes for CASSESGSRETQYF.

V is TRBV6-5 and J is TRBJ2-1; 11 positions agree with TRBD1. The CDR3 is 15 residues long. The ends lost 2 bases at V and 7 bases at J; junction bases unmatched: 4. CDR1 is MNHEY, CDR2 SVGAGI, per germline. The CDR3 here is CASSYHGQGANEQFF. The CDR3 nucleotides are TGTGCCAGCAGTTACCACGGACAGGGGGCGAATGAGCAGTTCTTC.

CDR3 coding DNA: TGTGCCAGCAGCTTATTTTCCGCAGATACGCAGTATTTT. Its translation is CASSLFSADTQYF. The rearrangement links TRBV7-2 to TRBJ2-3; no firm D call. The CDR3 is made up of 13 amino acids. The germline V gene has CDR1 SGHTA and CDR2 FQGNSA. The V end was cut by 2 bases, the J end by 4 bases, with 7 bases between.